This TCR beta chain was observed in a study of T cells in Graves' hyperthyroidism and ophthalmopathy. Whole-study results and caveats: Ophthalmopathy could be told apart from stable hyperthyroidism with a 13 V-J model. Among clonotypes expanded in thyroid above 0.001, most were also found in blood.

Amplification yielded TCR beta CDR3 regions, with RNA transcripts as the source. HTBI primers were used for first-round RT-PCR of the TCR CDR3. TCRdb reprocessed the multiplex PCR reads via MiXCR and lists one record per CDR3 protein. The sample lists approximately 640,000 distinct CDR3 sequences; about 45% were seen once. The CDR3 spans 18 residues. V lost 6 bases and J lost 4, with 27 bases in between. CDR1 and CDR2 from the germline V gene are SGHAT and FQNNGV. Remarks on this clonotype: The target antigen is unknown.

The chain is built from TRBV11-2 and TRBJ1-2; D uncertain. This TCR was recovered from an adult man with Graves' disease, either hyperthyroidism or ophthalmopathy (not recorded which). Material: peripheral blood or thyroid tissue (not recorded which). Here the CDR3 reads CASSYSLSFGGHFYGYTF. CDR3 nucleotide sequence: TGTGCCAGCAGTTACTCATTATCGTTTGGTGGGCACTTCTATGGCTACACCTTC.